This entry lists 7 T cell receptor beta chains sequenced from one sample in a study of blood T cell repertoires in COVID-19. Produced via immunoSEQ multiplex PCR; TCRdb's table is partial and in-frame only. The data contain just over 650,000 clones, 80% to 90% of them seen just once; the ten biggest clones take up roughly 0.25%. The sample was peripheral blood. The origin of the receptors is a woman between 18 and 29 years old with acute or convalescent COVID-19.

The V gene is TRBV20-1, the J gene TRBJ1-1, with D perhaps TRBD1 (6 bases). Trimming stripped 3 bases from V and 6 bases from J, with 14 bases between. The CDR3 totals 13 residues. The germline CDR1 and CDR2 sequences are DFQATT and SNEGSKA (reference sequence). CDR3 bases: TGCAGTGCTAGTCGAGGAAGGACAGCTGAAGCTTTCTTT. It yields the protein CSASRGRTAEAFF.

This chain links TRBV18 with TRBJ2-7; 12 bases align to TRBD1. Germline CDR1 is KGHSH and CDR2 is LQKENI. Trimming removed 4 bases from V and 4 bases from J; junction bases left unmatched: 5. The CDR3 length is 15 residues. Here the CDR3 reads CASSQGQGALYEQYF. The CDR3, as DNA: TGTGCCAGCTCACAGGGACAGGGGGCTCTTTACGAGCAGTACTTC.

The CDR3 DNA follows: TGTGCCAGCTCACCAATAAAGACAGGGATTAATGAGCAGTTCTTC. Translation gives CASSPIKTGINEQFF. The chain recombines TRBV18 with TRBJ2-1; 7 bases match TRBD1. The CDR3 is 15 amino acids. V shed 2 bases, J shed 7 bases, and the junction held 8 bases outside the gene matches. CDR1 and CDR2 (germline): KGHSH, LQKENI.

This clone is a singleton in its sample. The chain links TRBV19 to TRBJ1-4; the D gene is possibly TRBD1 (5 bases). The CDR3 is 15 residues long. Between the trimmed V and J ends, which lost 6 bases and 10 bases, there was a span of 21 bases. The germline V gene encodes CDR1 LNHDA and CDR2 SQIVND (reference sequence). CDR3 sequence (DNA): TGTGCCAGTAGCCTACTCAGGGCAGACAAGGGAAAACTGTTTTTT. Its translation: CASSLLRADKGKLFF.

The rearrangement uses TRBV7-2 and TRBJ2-3, with D tentatively TRBD1 (6 bases). The CDR3 is 15 amino acids. V lost 5 bases to trimming and J lost 6 bases, with 18 bases between them. Germline V gives CDR1 SGHTA, CDR2 FQGNSA. CDR3 coding DNA: TGTGCCAGCAGCCCCCTGGTTTGGGGGCGGGATACGCAGTATTTT. It codes for CASSPLVWGRDTQYF.

This chain uses TRBV7-2 with TRBJ1-2, with a weak D call TRBD1 (5 bases). CDR3 length: 18 residues. Germline V gene data show CDR1 as SGHTA and CDR2 as FQGNSA. Trimming cost V 2 bases and J 1 base, with 20 bases left between them. DNA of the CDR3: TGTGCCAGCAGCTTATATATCGTCCGCCGACAGCTTAACTATGGCTACACCTTC. Encoded protein: CASSLYIVRRQLNYGYTF.

The chain has TRBV9 and TRBJ1-1; D is unresolved. CDR3 size: 15 residues. V lost 4 bases to trimming and J lost 0 bases, with 13 bases between them. CDR1 and CDR2 from the germline V gene are SGDLS and YYNGEE. CDR3 bases: TGTGCCAGCAGCTCTGGGAGCCGTATGAACACTGAAGCTTTCTTT. Translation gives CASSSGSRMNTEAFF.